This T cell receptor beta chain derives from a study of PD-1 blockade in classical Hodgkin lymphoma. Generated by immunoSEQ multiplex PCR, the TCRdb table keeps only in-frame clones and is missing some. The table lists 60,000 or so clones, 90% of them singletons. CDR1 and CDR2 (germline): SGDLS, YYNGEE. The V gene lost 2 bases and the J gene lost 3 bases, with 6 bases spanning the gap. The CDR3 totals 13 residues. Every single patient, without exception, relapsed after autologous stem cell transplantation, and brentuximab vedotin exposure varied. The specimen comprised peripheral blood mononuclear cells (PBMCs), sampled at baseline. The source is a human donor with classical Hodgkin lymphoma. This chain links TRBV9 with TRBJ2-1; D is ambiguous. The CDR3 DNA is TGTGCCAGCAGCGTTCACAACTACAATGAGCAGTTCTTC. Residues: CASSVHNYNEQFF.